The clone carrying this T cell receptor (beta chain) has a handful of counts. As yet, its antigen is unknown. This entry is derived from a study of T cell responses to AZD1222 COVID-19 vaccine. Study results and limitations: Vaccine-associated CD4 TCRs spanned spike, dominant at 160-218 and 743-854. Among spike-specific TCRs, nearly half reportedly target unmutated variant regions. The donors showed a predominance of white British ancestry and of females, with possible underestimation of clonal diversity. Recipients of AZD1222 seropositive at baseline numbered only 6 or 7.

The table came from immunoSEQ multiplex PCR; TCRdb's copy has only in-frame clones and leaves some out. The sample has 100,000 to 120,000 clones, about 87% seen once. Trimming left V 7 bases short and J 10 bases short, with 17 bases between. The CDR3 sequence is 14 residues long. Germline values: CDR1 LNHDA, CDR2 SQIVND (reference sequence). J is TRBJ1-6 and V is TRBV19; perhaps TRBD1 as D (5 bases). Sequencing was performed on peripheral blood, taken on day 0 of AZD1222 vaccination. The TCR originated in an adult in good health. CDR3 coding DNA: TGTGCCAGTAAGAGAGGGGACGGAGGGTCACCCCTCCACTTT. Protein product: CASKRGDGGSPLHF.